Shown below are 4 T cell receptor beta chains from a single sample sequenced in a study of blood T cell repertoires in COVID-19. The data were produced by immunoSEQ multiplex PCR, yet TCRdb's version contains in-frame clones alone and is incomplete. Of under 200,000 clones listed, over 80% are singletons. The sample was peripheral blood. The receptor set was obtained from an older woman with COVID-19, enrolled during active disease.

In the case of this clone: A junction boundary mismatches the germline segment, possibly from a read error. Here the CDR3 DNA reads TGTGCCAGCAGTCCCCTCCTCGGACAGATCTTC. It yields the protein CASSPLLGQIF. The chain combines TRBV28 with TRBJ1-2, with D possibly TRBD1 on 6 matching bases. This CDR3 spans 11 amino acids. Germline CDR1 reads MDHEN; CDR2 reads SYDVKM.

The sample holds many counts of this clone. The chain recombines TRBV4-3 with TRBJ2-1; 7 bases align to TRBD2. The V and J ends lost 0 bases and 3 bases, in that order; junction bases with no gene match: 5. CDR1 LGHNA and CDR2 YSLEER come from the germline V gene. The CDR3 runs to 16 residues. The CDR3 here is CASSQDLGGSYNEQFF. The CDR3 DNA reads as TGCGCCAGCAGCCAAGATTTAGGCGGGAGCTACAATGAGCAGTTCTTC.

The rearrangement uses TRBV30 and TRBJ2-7, with 10 bases identical to TRBD1. V was pared by 4 bases and J by 3 bases, with 6 bases of the junction left unmatched. This CDR3 is built from 14 residues. Germline lookup yields CDR1 GTSNPN and CDR2 SVGIG (reference sequence). The CDR3 is CAWKGQGTFYEQYF. The CDR3 coding sequence is TGTGCCTGGAAGGGACAGGGGACGTTCTACGAGCAGTACTTC.

About this clone itself: Compared with germline, one end of the junction differs, possibly owing to a read error. The CDR3 loop is CAISEPPPGVHLF. The CDR3 region has the DNA TGTGCCATCAGTGAGCCTCCCCCCGGGGTACACCTTTTC. V usage is TRBV10-3 and J usage is TRBJ2-7, with D perhaps matching TRBD2 (5 bases). Germline CDR1 ENHRY, CDR2 SYGVKD. The CDR3 covers 13 residues.